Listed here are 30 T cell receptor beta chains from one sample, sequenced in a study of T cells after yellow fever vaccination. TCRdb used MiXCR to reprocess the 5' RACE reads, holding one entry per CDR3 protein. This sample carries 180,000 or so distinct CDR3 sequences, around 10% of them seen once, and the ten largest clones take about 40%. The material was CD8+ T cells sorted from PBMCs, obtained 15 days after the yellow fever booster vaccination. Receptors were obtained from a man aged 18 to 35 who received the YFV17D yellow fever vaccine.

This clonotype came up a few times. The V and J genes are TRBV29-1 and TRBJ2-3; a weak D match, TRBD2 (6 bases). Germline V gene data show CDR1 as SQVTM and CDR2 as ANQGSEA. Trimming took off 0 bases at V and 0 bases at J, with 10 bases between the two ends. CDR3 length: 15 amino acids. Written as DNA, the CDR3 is TGCAGCGTTGAAGAGGGGCGGGGTAGCACAGATACGCAGTATTTT. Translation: CSVEEGRGSTDTQYF.

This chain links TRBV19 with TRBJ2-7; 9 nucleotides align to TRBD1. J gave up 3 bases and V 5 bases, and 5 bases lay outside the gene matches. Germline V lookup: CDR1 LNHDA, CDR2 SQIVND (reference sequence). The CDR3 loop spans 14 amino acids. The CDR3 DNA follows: TGTGCCAGTAGTGGCGGGACAGGGAGCTACGAGCAGTACTTC. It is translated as CASSGGTGSYEQYF.

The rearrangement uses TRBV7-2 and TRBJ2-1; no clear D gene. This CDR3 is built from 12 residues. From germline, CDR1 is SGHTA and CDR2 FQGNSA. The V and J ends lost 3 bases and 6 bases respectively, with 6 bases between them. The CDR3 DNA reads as TGTGCCAGCAGCTTTAACGTCAATGAGCAGTTCTTC. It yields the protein CASSFNVNEQFF.

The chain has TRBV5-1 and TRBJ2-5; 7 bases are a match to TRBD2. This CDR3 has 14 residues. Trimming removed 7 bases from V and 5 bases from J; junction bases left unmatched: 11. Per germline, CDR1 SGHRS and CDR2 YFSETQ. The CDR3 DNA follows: TGCGCCAGCGACAAGGGAGGGATTGCGGAGACCCAGTACTTC. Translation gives CASDKGGIAETQYF.

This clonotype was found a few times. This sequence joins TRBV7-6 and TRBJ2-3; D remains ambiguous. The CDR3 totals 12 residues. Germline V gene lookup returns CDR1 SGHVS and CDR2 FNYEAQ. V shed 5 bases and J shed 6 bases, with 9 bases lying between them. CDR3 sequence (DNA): TGTGCCAGCAGCGTAGGTGCGGATACGCAGTATTTT. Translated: CASSVGADTQYF. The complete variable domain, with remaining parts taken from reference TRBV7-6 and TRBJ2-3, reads GAGVSQSPRYKVTKRGQDVALRCDPISGHVSLYWYRQALGQGPEFLTYFNYEAQQDKSGLPNDRFSAERPEGSISTLTIQRTEQRDSAMYRCASSVGADTQYFGPGTRLTVL.

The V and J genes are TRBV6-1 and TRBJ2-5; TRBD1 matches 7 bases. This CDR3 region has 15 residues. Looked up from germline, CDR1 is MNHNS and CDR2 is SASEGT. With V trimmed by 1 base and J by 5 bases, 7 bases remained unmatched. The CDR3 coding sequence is TGTGCCAGCAGTGAAGTAGAGGGGGCGAGGGAGACCCAGTACTTC. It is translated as CASSEVEGARETQYF.

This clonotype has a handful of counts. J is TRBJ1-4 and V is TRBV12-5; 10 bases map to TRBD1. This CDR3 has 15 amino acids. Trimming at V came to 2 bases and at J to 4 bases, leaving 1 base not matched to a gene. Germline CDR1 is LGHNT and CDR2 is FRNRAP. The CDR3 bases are TGTGCTAGTGGTTTGTGGGACAGGGGTAATGAAAAACTGTTTTTT. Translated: CASGLWDRGNEKLFF.

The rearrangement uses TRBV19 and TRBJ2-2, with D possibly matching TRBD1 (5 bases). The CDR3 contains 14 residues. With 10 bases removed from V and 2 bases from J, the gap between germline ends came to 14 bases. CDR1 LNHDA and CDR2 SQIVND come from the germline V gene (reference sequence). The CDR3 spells CATYKDRNTGELFF. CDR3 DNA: TGTGCCACTTACAAAGACAGAAACACCGGGGAGCTGTTTTTT.

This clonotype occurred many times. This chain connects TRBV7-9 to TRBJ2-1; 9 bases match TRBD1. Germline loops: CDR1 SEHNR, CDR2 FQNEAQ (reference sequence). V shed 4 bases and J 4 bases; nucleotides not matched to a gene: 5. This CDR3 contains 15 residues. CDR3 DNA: TGTGCCAGCAGCTCTCCCGGGACAGGGTACAATGAGCAGTTCTTC. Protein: CASSSPGTGYNEQFF.

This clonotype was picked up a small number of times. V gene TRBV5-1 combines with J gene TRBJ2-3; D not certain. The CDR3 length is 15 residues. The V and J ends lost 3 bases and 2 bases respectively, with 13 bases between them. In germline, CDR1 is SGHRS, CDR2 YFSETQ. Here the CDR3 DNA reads TGCGCCAGCAGCTCCACACCGGGCCCCACAGATACGCAGTATTTT. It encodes CASSSTPGPTDTQYF. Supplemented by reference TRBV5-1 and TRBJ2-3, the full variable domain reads KAGVTQTPRYLIKTRGQQVTLSCSPISGHRSVSWYQQTPGQGLQFLFEYFSETQRNKGNFPGRFSGRQFSNSRSEMNVSTLELGDSALYLCASSSTPGPTDTQYFGPGTRLTVL.

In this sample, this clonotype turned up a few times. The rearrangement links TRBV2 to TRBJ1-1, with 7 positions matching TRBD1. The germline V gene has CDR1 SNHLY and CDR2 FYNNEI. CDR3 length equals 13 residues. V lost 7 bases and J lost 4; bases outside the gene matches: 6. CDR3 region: CASIHRGGTEAFF. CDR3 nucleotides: TGTGCCAGCATTCACAGGGGAGGCACTGAAGCTTTCTTT.

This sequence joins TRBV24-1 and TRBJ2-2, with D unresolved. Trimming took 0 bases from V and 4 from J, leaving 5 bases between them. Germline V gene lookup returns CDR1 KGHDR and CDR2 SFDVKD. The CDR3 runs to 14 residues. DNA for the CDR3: TGTGCCACCAGTGATTTGGTCCTCACCGGGGAGCTGTTTTTT. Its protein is CATSDLVLTGELFF.

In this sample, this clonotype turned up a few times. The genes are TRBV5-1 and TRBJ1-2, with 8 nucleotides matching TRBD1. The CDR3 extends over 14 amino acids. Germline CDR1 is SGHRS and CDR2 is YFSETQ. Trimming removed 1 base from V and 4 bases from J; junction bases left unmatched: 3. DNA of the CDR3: TGCGCCAGCAGCTTGCCAGGGGGCTTCTATGGCTACACCTTC. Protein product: CASSLPGGFYGYTF.

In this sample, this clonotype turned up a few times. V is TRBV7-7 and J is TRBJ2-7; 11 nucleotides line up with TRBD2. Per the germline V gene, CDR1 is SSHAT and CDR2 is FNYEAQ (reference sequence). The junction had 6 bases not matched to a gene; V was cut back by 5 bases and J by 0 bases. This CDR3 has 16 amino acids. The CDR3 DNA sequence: TGTGCCAGCAGCCCACTAGCGGGGGCCAGCTCCTACGAGCAGTACTTC. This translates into CASSPLAGASSYEQYF.

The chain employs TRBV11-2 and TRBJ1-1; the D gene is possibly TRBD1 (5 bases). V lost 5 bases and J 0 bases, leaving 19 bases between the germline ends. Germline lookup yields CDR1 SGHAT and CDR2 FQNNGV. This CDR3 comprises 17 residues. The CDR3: CASSQGRSGTLNTEAFF. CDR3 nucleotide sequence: TGTGCCAGCAGCCAAGGAAGGTCCGGGACGCTGAACACTGAAGCTTTCTTT.

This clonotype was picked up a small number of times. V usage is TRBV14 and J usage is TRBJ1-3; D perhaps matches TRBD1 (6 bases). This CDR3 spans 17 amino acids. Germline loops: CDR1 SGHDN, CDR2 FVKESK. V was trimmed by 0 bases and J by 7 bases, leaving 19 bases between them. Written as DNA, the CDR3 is TGTGCCAGCAGCCAAGAGATCGGGACACTGTTGCGGAACACCATATATTTT. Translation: CASSQEIGTLLRNTIYF.

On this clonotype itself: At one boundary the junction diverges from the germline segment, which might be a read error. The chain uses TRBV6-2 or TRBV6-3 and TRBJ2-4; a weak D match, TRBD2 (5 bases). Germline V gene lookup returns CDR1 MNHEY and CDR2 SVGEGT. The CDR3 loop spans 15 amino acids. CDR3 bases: TGTGCCAGCAGTCGTAAACAGCTAGCCAAAAACATTGAGTACTTC. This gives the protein CASSRKQLAKNIEYF.

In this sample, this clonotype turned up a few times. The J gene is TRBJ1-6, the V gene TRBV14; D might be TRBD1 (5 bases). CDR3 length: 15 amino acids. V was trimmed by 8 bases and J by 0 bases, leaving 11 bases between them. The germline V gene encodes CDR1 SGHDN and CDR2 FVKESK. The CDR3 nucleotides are TGTGCCAGCGGGACTGGCAGCTCCTATAATTCACCCCTCCACTTT. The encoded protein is CASGTGSSYNSPLHF.

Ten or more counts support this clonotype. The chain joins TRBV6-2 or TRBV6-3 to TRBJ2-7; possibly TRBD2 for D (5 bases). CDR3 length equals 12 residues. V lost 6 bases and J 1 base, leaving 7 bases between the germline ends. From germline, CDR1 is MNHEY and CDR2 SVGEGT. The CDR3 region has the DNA TGTGCCAGCAGCGGAGGATCCTACGAGCAGTACGTC. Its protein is CASSGGSYEQYV.

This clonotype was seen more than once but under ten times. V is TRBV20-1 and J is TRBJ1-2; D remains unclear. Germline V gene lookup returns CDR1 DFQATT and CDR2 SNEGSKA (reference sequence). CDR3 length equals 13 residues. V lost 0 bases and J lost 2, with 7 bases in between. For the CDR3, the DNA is TGCAGTGCTAGAGAACCCCAGAACTATGGCTACACCTTC. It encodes CSAREPQNYGYTF.

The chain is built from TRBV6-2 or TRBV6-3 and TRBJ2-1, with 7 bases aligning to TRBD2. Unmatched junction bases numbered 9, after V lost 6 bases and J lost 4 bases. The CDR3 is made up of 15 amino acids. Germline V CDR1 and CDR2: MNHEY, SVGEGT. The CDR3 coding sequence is TGTGCCAGCAGCACCCGGGAGGCGGGATACAATGAGCAGTTCTTC. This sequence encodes CASSTREAGYNEQFF.

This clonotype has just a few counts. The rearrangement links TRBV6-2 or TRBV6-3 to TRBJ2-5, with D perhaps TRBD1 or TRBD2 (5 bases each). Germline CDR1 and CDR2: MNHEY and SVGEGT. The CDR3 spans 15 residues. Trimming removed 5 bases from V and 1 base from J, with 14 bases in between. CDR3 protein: CASSRRARGQETQYF. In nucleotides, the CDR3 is TGTGCCAGCAGTCGCCGGGCGAGGGGCCAAGAGACCCAGTACTTC.

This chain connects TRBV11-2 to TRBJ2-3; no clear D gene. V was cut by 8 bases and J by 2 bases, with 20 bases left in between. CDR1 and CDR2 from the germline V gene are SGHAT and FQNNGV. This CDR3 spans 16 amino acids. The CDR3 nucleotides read TGTGCCAGCCTACCTGATACGCCCGACTTCACAGATACGCAGTATTTT. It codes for CASLPDTPDFTDTQYF.

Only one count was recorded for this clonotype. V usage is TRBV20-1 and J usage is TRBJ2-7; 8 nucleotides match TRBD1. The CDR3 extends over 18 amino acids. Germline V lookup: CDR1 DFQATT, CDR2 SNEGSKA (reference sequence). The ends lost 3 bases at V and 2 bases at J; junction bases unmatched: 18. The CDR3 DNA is TGCAGTGCTAGTGCTAGGACAGGGCAACCGGCGGACACCTACGAGCAGTACGTC. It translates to CSASARTGQPADTYEQYV.

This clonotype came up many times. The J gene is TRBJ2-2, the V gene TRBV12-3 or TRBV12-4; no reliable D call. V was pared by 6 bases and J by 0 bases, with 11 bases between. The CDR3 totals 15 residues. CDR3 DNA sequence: TGTGCCAGCAGCCCACTCGACACGAACACCGGGGAGCTGTTTTTT. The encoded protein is CASSPLDTNTGELFF.

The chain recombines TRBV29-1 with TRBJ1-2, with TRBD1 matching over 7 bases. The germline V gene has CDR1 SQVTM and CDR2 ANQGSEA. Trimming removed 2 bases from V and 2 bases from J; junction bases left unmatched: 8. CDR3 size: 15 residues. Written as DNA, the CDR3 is TGCAGCGTTGAAACAGTCCCGGGACAGAACTATGGCTACACCTTC. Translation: CSVETVPGQNYGYTF.

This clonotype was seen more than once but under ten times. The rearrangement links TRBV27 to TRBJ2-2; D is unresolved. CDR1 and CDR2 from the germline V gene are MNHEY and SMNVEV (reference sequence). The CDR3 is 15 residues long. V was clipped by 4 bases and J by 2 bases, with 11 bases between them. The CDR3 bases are TGTGCCAGCAGTTGGGCCCGCGGTAACACCGGGGAGCTGTTTTTT. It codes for CASSWARGNTGELFF.

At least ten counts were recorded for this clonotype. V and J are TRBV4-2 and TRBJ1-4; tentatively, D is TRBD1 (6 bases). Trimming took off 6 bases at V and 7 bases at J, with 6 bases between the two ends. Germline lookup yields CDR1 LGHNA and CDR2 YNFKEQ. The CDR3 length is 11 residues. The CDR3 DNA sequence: TGTGCCAGCAGACAGGGTGAAAAACTGTTTTTT. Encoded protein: CASRQGEKLFF.

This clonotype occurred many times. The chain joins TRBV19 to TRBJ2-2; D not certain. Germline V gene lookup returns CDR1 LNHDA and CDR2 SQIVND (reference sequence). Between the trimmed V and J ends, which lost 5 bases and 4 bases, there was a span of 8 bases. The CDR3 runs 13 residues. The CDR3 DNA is TGTGCCAGTAGTGAGAGAGCCACCGGGGAGCTGTTTTTT. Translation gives CASSERATGELFF.

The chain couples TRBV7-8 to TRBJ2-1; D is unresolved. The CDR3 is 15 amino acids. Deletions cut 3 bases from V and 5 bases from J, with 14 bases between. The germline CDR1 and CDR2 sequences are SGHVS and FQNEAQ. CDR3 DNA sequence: TGTGCCAGCAGCTTGTGGGCTAAATTTCACAATGAGCAGTTCTTC. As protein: CASSLWAKFHNEQFF.